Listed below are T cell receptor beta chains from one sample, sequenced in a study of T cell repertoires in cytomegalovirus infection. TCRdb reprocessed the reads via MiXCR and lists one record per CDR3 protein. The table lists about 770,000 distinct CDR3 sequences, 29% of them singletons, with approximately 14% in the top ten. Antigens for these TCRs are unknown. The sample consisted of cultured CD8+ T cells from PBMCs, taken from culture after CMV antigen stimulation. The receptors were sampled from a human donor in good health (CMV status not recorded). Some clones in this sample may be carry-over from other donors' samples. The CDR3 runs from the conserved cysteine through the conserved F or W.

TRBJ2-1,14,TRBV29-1,CSVEKGTADLEQFF
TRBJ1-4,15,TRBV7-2,CASSLVSGMDEKLFF
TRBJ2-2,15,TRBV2,CASSEGHANTGELFF
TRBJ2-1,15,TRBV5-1,CASSSGGDSYNEQFF
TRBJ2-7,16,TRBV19,CASSALGDQSSYEQYF
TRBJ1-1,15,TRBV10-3,CAISERGVGYTEAFF
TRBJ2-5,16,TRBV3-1,CASSQVGRGAGETQYF
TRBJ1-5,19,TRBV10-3,CAISGSGTGGPYSNQPQHF
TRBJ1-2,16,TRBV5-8,CASSLGQALPLYGYTF
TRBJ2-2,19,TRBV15,CATSSPLGGSLVGSGELFF
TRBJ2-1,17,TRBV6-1,CASSPGTSGGTYNEQFF
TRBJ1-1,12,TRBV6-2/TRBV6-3,CATEEMNTEAFF
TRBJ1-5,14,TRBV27,CASSPGTYNQPQHF
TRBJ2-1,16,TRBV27,CASSLGAGITYNEQFF
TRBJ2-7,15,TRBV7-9,CASTPAGGSSYEQYF
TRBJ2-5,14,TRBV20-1,CSAVTTGLQETQYF
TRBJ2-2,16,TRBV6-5,CASSYSPREPTGELFF
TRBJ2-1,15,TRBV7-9,CASSGRDGNYNEQFF
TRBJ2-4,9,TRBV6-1,CASSYPWYF
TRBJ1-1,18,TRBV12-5,CASGFSLGQGATNTEAFF
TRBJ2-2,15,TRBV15,CATSPDRRNTGELFF
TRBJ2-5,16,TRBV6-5,CASSFEYGDSAETQYF
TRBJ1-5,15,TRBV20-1,CSARDVDNSNQPQHF
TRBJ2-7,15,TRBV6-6,CASSYSPTGSYEQYF
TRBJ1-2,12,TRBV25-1,CATFTPGDGYTF
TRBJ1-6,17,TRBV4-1,CASSQVGIEIYNSPLHF
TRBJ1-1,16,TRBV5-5,CASSLDQEIRNTEAFF
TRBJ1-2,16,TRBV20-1,CSAKDRAGETDYGYTF
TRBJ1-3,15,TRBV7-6,CASSPSFGTGNTIYF
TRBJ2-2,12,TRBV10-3,CALNGGTGELFF
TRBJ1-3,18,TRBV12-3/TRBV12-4,CASSLFGPHSEAGNTIYF
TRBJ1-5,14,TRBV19,CASMGDSYYQPQHF
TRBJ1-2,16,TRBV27,CASSLWTGGRIYGYTF
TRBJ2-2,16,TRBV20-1,CSARSYRGHGAGELFF
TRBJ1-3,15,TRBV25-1,CASSDGGVSGNTIYF
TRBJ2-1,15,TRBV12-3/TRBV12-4,CASSFGTGVHNEQFF
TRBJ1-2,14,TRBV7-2,CASTLDLGDYGYTF
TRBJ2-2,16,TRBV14,CASSQAAGEFTGELFF
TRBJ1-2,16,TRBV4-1,CASSQETGNLNYGYTF
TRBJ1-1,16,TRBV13,CASSPGVGGDSTEAFF
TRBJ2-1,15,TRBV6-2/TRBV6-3,CASSPTGEMSNEQFF
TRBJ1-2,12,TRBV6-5,CASSYDRSSYTF
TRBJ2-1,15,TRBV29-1,CSVEGLQGNYNEQFF
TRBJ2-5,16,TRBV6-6,CASSLTGTGRIETQYF
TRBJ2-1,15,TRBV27,CASSLDSGGINEQFF
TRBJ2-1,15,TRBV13,CASSLGGTPVNEQFF
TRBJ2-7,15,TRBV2,CASSEGAGAFYEQYF
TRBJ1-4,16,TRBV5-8,CASSPPGPKLDEKLFF
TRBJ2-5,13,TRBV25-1,CASPPGPRETQYF
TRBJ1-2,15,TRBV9,CASSATGTANYGYTF
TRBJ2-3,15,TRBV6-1,CASSGGYELSDTQYF
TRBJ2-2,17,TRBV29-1,CSVEEWEVQGGTGELFF
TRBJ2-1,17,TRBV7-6,CASSLVPLAGAYNEQFF
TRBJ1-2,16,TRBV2,CASSVRDRGQNGGYTF
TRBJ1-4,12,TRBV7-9,CASSFQGGPLFF
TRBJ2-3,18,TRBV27,CASSLRGTGQRRTDTQYF
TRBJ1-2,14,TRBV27,CASSLSLMVYGYTF
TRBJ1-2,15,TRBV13,CASSLARGSIEGYTF
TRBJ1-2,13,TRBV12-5,CASGLLAAWGYTF